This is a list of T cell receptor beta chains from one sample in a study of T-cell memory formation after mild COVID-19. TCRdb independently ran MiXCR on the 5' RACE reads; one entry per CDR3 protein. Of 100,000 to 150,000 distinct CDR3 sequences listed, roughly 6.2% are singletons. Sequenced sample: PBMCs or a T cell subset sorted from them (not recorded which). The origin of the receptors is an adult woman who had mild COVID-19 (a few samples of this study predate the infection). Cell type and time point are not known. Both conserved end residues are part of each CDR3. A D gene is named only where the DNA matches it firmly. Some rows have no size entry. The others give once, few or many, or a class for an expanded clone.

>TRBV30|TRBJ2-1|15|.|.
TGTGCCTGGACCGGAGCTCATAGCTCCTACAATGAGCAGTTCTTC
CAWTGAHSSYNEQFF
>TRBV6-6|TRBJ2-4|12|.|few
TGTGCCAGCAAACAGGGGGGGGACATTCAGTACTTC
CASKQGGDIQYF
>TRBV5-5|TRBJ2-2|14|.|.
TGTGCCAGCAGCTTGGGAGGATTCACCGGGGAGCTGTTTTTT
CASSLGGFTGELFF
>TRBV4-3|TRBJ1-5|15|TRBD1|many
TGCGCCAGCAGCTCTCAGACAGGGCCGAGCCAGCCCCAGCATTTT
CASSSQTGPSQPQHF
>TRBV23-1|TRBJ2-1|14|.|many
TGCGCCAGCAGTCAATCTTACCCCTCGGATGAGCAGTTCTTC
CASSQSYPSDEQFF
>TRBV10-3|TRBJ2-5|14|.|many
TGTGCCATCAGTGAGGTCAGATCCCAAGAGACCCAGTACTTC
CAISEVRSQETQYF
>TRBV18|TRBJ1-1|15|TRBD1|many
TGTGCCAGCTCACCCGGTCAGGGGGGATACACTGAAGCTTTCTTT
CASSPGQGGYTEAFF
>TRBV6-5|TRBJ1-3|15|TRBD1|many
TGTGCCAGCAGAAGGACAGGGGACTCTGGAAACACCATATATTTT
CASRRTGDSGNTIYF
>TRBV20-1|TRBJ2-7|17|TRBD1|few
TGCAGTGCTAGGGACAGGGTCCGTGTAATTCACTCCTACGAGCAGTACTTC
CSARDRVRVIHSYEQYF
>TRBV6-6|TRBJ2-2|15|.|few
TGTGCCAGCAGTTACTCAGGGAGATACACCGGGGAGCTGTTTTTT
CASSYSGRYTGELFF
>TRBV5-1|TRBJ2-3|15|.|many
TGCGCCAGCAGCTTGAGTAGGGCGGGTGAAGATACGCAGTATTTT
CASSLSRAGEDTQYF
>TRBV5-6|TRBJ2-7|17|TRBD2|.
TGTGCCAGCAGCTTGGAAACCTTAGCGGGGAAAACCTACGAGCAGTACTTC
CASSLETLAGKTYEQYF
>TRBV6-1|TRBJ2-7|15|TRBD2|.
TGTGCCAGCAGTTACCTAGCGGGGGACTCCTACGAGCAGTACTTC
CASSYLAGDSYEQYF
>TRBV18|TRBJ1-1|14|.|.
TGTGCCAGCTCTTTACAAGAGATGCTCTCTGCGGCTTTCTTT
CASSLQEMLSAAFF
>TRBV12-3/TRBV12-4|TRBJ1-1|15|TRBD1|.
TGTGCCAGCAGACGACAGGGGATAACGAACACTGAAGCTTTCTTT
CASRRQGITNTEAFF
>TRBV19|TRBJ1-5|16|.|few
TGTGCCAGTAGTATCTCCGGGACAAGTAGCAATCAGCCCCAGCATTTT
CASSISGTSSNQPQHF
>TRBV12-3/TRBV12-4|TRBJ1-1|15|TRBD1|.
TGTGCCAGCAGTTTAAGAGGGACAGGGCTTACTGAAGCTTTCTTT
CASSLRGTGLTEAFF
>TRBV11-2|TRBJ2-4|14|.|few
TGTGCCAGCAGCTTAGATGCCCTTACTAACATTCAGTACTTC
CASSLDALTNIQYF
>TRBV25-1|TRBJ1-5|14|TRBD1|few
TGTGCCAGCAGTGCGCGACAGGGGGGATCTCCCCAGCATTTT
CASSARQGGSPQHF
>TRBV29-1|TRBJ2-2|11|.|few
TGCAGCGTTGGGGACACCGGGGAGCTGTTTTTT
CSVGDTGELFF
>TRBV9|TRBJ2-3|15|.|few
TGTGCCAGCAGCGTAGACTGGGGGTCCGCAGATACGCAGTATTTT
CASSVDWGSADTQYF
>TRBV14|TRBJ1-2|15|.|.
TGTGCCAGCAGCCAAGTCGAACTTCCGCGGCGTGGCTACACCTTC
CASSQVELPRRGYTF
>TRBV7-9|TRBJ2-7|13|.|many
TGTGCCAGCAGCCCCAGACAGTCCCACCCCCAGTACTTC
CASSPRQSHPQYF
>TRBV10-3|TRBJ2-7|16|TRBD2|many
TGTGCCATCAGTGACCGGGGACTAGCGGGGAACTACGAGCAGTACTTC
CAISDRGLAGNYEQYF
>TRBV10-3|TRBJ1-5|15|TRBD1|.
TGTGCCATCAGTGCGGGGGGACAGCGCAATCAGCCCCAGCATTTT
CAISAGGQRNQPQHF
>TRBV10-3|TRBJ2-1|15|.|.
TGTGCCATCATGACTGGGCGGGGTGCCTACAATGAGCAGTTCTTC
CAIMTGRGAYNEQFF
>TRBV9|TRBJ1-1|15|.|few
TGTGCCAGCAGCGAGTCGCCCGGGACTGATGCTGAAGCTTTCTTT
CASSESPGTDAEAFF
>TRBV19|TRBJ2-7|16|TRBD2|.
TGTGCCAGTAGTTCCTGGACTAGCGGGGGCCGATTCGAGCAGTACTTC
CASSSWTSGGRFEQYF
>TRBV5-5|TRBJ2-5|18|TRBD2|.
TGTGCCAGCAGCTCGGAGTGGGGACTAGCGGACCTCCAAGAGACCCAGTACTTC
CASSSEWGLADLQETQYF
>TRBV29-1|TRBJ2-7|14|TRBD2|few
TGCAGCGTTGGCTTTCAGCGGGACCCCTACGAGCAGTACTTC
CSVGFQRDPYEQYF
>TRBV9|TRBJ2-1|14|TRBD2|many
TGTGCCAGCAGCGTTAGCGGGAGTTTTAATGAGCAGTTCTTC
CASSVSGSFNEQFF
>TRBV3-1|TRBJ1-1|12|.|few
TGTGCCAGCAGCGTAGGGCGGACTGAAGCTTTCTTT
CASSVGRTEAFF
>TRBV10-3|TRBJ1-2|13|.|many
TGTGCCATCAGTGATTCGGGGAACTATGGCTACACCTTC
CAISDSGNYGYTF
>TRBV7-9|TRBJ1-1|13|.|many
TGTGCCAGCAGCCTGTCGGGGGGCAGGGAAGCTTTCTTT
CASSLSGGREAFF
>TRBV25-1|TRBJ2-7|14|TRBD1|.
TGTGCCAGCGAAAGGGCAGGGGGCAACTACGAGCAGTACTTC
CASERAGGNYEQYF
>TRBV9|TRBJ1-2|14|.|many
TGTGCCAGCAGCCCTGGACAGTCGAACTATGGCTACACCTTC
CASSPGQSNYGYTF
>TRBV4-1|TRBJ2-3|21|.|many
TGCGCCACAAGCCAAGGGAACGTGGGACCGCGGGGGCTACCTAGCACAGATACGCAGTATTTT
CATSQGNVGPRGLPSTDTQYF
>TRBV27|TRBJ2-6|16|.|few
TGTGCCAGCAGCCAACAGGACCCTTGGGGGATCAACGTCCTGACTTTC
CASSQQDPWGINVLTF
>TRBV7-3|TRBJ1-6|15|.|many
TGTGCCAGCAGCTCGAAGGCTCGTGTTGTTGGATCCCTCCACTTT
CASSSKARVVGSLHF
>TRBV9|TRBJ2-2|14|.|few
TGTGCCAGCAGCGAATACTCGAACACCGGGGAGCTGTTTTTT
CASSEYSNTGELFF
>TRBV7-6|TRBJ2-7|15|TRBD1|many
TGTGCCAGCACGACAGGGGGCGCGGGCTCCTACGAGCAGTACTTC
CASTTGGAGSYEQYF
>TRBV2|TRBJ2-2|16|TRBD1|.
TGTGCCAGCAGAGCATACCAGGGGGAGAACACCGGGGAGCTGTTTTTT
CASRAYQGENTGELFF
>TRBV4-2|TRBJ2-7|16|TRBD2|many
TGTGCCAGCAGCCAAGGGCCTAGCGGGAGTTTATACGAGCAGTACTTC
CASSQGPSGSLYEQYF
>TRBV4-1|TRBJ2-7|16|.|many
TGCGCCAGCAGCCAAGTTCTCGGCGATGCCCGCTACGAGCAGTACTTC
CASSQVLGDARYEQYF
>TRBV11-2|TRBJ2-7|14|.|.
TGTGCCAGCGCGACAGGAGTAGCGATCTACGAGCAGTACTTC
CASATGVAIYEQYF
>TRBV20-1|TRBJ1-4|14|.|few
TGCAGTGCTAGACCGATTACAACTAATGAAAAACTGTTTTTT
CSARPITTNEKLFF
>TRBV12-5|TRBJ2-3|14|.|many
TGTGCTAGTGGTTTGGGAGACTACGCAGATACGCAGTATTTT
CASGLGDYADTQYF
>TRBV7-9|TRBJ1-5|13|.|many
TGTGCCAGCAGCTTAGCACCCGCGGGCGCGCTTGAATTT
CASSLAPAGALEF
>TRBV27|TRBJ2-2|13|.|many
TGTGCCAGCAGTTTAGCTTGGGGCGGGGAGCTGTTTTTT
CASSLAWGGELFF